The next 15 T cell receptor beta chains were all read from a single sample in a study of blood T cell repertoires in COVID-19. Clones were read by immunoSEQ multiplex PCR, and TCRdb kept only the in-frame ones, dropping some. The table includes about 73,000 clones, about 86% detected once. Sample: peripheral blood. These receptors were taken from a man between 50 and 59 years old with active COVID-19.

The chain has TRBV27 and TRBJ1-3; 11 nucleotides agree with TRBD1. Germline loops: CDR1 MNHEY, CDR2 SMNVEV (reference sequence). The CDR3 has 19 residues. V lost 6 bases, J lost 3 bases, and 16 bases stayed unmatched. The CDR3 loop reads CASSRGDRGTVGLGNTIYF. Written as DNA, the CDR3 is TGTGCCAGCAGCCGCGGGGACAGGGGGACTGTGGGGCTTGGAAACACCATATATTTT.

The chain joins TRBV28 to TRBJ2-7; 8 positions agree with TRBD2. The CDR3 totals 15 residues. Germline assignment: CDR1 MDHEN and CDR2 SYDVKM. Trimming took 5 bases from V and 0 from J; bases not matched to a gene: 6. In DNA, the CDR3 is TGTGCCAGCAGTCCAGCGGGAGACCTCTCCTACGAGCAGTACTTC. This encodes CASSPAGDLSYEQYF.

Here the CDR3 DNA reads TGTGCCAGCAGCTTAGCGGGGGGGGTTGGTAAGGCTTTCTTT. Translating gives CASSLAGGVGKAFF. The chain links TRBV7-8 to TRBJ1-1; D may be TRBD1 (5 bases). The V end lost 0 bases, the J end lost 11 bases, and 16 bases lay between the germline ends. The CDR3 length is 14 residues. The germline CDR1 and CDR2 sequences are SGHVS and FQNEAQ.

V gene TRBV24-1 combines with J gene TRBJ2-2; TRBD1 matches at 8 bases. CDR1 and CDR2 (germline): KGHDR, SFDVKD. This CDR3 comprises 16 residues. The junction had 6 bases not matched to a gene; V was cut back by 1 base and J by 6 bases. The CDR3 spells CATSDLADRAPGELFF. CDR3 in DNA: TGTGCCACCAGTGATTTAGCGGACAGGGCTCCCGGGGAGCTGTTTTTT.

The chain's CDR3 is CASAELRGQETQYF. The CDR3 bases are TGTGCCAGCGCTGAACTCAGGGGCCAAGAGACCCAGTACTTC. The chain combines TRBV2 with TRBJ2-5; TRBD1 might be the D (6 bases). This CDR3 comprises 14 residues. V was cut by 8 bases and J by 1 base, with 14 bases left in between. Germline CDR1 and CDR2: SNHLY and FYNNEI.

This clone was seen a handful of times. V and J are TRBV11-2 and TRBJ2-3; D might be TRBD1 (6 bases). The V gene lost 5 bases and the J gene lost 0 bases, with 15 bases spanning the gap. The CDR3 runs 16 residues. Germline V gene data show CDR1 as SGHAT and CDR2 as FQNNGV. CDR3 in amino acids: CASSRQVKPSTDTQYF. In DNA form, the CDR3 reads TGTGCCAGCAGCCGACAGGTCAAGCCTAGCACAGATACGCAGTATTTT.

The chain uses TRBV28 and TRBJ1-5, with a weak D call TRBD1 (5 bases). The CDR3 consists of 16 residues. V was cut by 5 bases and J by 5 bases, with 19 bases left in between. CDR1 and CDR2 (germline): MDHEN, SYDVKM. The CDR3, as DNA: TGTGCCAGCAGTCGACTCACAGGTTGGGCCGATCAGCCCCAGCATTTT. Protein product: CASSRLTGWADQPQHF.

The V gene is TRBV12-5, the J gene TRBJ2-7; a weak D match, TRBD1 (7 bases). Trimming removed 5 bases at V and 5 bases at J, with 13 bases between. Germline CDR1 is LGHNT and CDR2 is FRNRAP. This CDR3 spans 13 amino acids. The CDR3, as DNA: TGTGCTAGTGGTAACAGGGGAGGCCACGAGCAGTACTTC. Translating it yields CASGNRGGHEQYF.

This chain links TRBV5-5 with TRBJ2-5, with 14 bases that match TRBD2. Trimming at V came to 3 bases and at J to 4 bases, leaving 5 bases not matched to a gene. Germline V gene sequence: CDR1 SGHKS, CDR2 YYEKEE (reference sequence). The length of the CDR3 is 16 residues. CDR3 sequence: CASSSRLAGGGETQYF. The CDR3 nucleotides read TGTGCCAGCAGCTCCAGACTAGCGGGAGGGGGAGAGACCCAGTACTTC.

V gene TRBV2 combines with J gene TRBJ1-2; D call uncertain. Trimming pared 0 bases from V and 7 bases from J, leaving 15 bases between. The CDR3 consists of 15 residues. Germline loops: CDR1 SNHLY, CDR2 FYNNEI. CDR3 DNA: TGTGCCAGCAGTGAAGCGCTTCGGGGTAAGAGTGGCTACACCTTC. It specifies CASSEALRGKSGYTF.

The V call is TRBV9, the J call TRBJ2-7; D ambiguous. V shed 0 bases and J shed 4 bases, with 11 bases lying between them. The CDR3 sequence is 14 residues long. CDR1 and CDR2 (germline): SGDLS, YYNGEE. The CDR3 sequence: CASSVALNTYEQYF. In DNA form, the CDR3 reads TGTGCCAGCAGCGTAGCACTCAATACTTACGAGCAGTACTTC. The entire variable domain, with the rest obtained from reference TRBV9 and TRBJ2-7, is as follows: DSGVTQTPKHLITATGQRVTLRCSPRSGDLSVYWYQQSLDQGLQFLIQYYNGEERAKGNILERFSAQQFPDLHSELNLSSLELGDSALYFCASSVALNTYEQYFGPGTRLTVT.

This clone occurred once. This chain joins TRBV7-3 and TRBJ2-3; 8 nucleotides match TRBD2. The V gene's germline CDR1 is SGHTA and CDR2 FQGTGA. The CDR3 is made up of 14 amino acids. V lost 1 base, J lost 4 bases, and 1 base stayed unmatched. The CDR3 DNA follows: TGTGCCAGCAGCTTAAATAGCGGGGCAGATACGCAGTATTTT. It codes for CASSLNSGADTQYF.

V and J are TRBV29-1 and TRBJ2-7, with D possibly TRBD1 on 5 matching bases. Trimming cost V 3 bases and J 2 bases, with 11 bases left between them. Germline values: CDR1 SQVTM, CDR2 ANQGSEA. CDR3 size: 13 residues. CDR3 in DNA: TGCAGCGTTGAGAAGACAGCTCCCTACGAGCAGTACTTC. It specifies CSVEKTAPYEQYF.

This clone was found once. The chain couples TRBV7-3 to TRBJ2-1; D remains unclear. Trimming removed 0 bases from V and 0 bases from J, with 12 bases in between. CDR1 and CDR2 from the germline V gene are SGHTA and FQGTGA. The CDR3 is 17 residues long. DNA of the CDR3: TGTGCCAGCAGCTTAACAAGTTCACTGAGCTCCTACAATGAGCAGTTCTTC. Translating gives CASSLTSSLSSYNEQFF.

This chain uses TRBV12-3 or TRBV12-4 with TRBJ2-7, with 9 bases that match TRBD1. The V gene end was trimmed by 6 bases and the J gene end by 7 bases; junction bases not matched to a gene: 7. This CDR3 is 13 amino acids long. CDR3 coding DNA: TGTGCCAGCAGACTCGGACAGGGGTGGGAGCAGTACTTC. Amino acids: CASRLGQGWEQYF.